This is a list of T cell receptor beta chains from one sample in a study of cytomegalovirus exposure and HLA in healthy donors. Clones were read by immunoSEQ multiplex PCR, and TCRdb kept only the in-frame ones, dropping some. This sample has tens of thousands of clones, with approximately 79% found just once. Sample: PBMCs. Receptors were obtained from a woman aged 25 to 39 in good health and CMV-seronegative. Both conserved end residues are part of each CDR3. Fields, in order: J gene, D gene, V gene, clone size, CDR3 protein, CDR3 DNA. A D gene is named only where the DNA matches it firmly. Some rows have no size entry. The others give once, few or many, or a class for an expanded clone.

TRBJ1-2	TRBD1	TRBV6-1	-	CASSAQGGNFNYGYTF	TGTGCCAGCAGTGCCCAGGGGGGTAATTTCAACTATGGCTACACCTTC
TRBJ1-5	-	TRBV11-2	-	CASSLDGQLNQPQHF	TGTGCCAGCAGCTTAGATGGGCAGCTCAATCAGCCCCAGCATTTT
TRBJ1-1	TRBD1	TRBV27	-	CASSIRTGVHSTEAFF	TGTGCCAGCAGTATTAGGACAGGGGTGCACAGCACTGAAGCTTTCTTT
TRBJ1-5	-	TRBV6-1	once	CASIEQTSQPQHF	TGTGCCAGCATAGAACAGACCTCTCAGCCCCAGCATTTT
TRBJ1-5	TRBD1	TRBV6-5	-	CASSSDRGTAQHF	TGTGCCAGCAGCTCCGACAGGGGAACAGCCCAGCATTTT
TRBJ2-1	-	TRBV2	-	CASSRRTGVLYNEQFF	TGTGCCAGCAGCCGGAGGACGGGAGTTCTCTACAATGAGCAGTTCTTC
TRBJ1-3	-	TRBV30	few	CAWSEVVRNTIYF	TGTGCCTGGAGTGAGGTGGTGCGGAACACCATATATTTT
TRBJ2-3	-	TRBV4-1	-	CASSQYGATDTQYF	TGCGCCAGCAGCCAATATGGGGCCACAGATACGCAGTATTTT
TRBJ2-2	TRBD1	TRBV7-2	-	CASSSGTANTGELFF	TGTGCCAGCAGCTCCGGGACAGCGAACACCGGGGAGCTGTTTTTT
TRBJ2-3	TRBD2	TRBV2	-	CASRGGRADTQYF	TGTGCCAGCAGAGGCGGGAGGGCAGATACGCAGTATTTT
TRBJ2-3	TRBD2	TRBV6-5	few	CASSYAGDDTDTQYF	TGTGCCAGCAGTTACGCGGGAGACGACACAGATACGCAGTATTTT
TRBJ2-3	TRBD2	TRBV4-3	-	CASSQESSGALTQYF	TGCGCCAGCAGCCAAGAGTCTAGCGGGGCCCTAACGCAGTATTTT
TRBJ1-2	TRBD1	TRBV6-1	-	CASGEVGQPYGYTF	TGTGCCAGCGGGGAGGTGGGACAGCCCTATGGCTACACCTTC
TRBJ1-1	-	TRBV15	-	CATSTTGNTEAFF	TGTGCCACCAGCACAACAGGGAACACTGAAGCTTTCTTT
TRBJ1-6	TRBD1	TRBV30	once	CAWSDRGNNSPLHF	TGTGCCTGGAGCGACAGGGGCAATAATTCACCCCTCCACTTT
TRBJ1-2	TRBD1	TRBV5-5	-	CASSSNPDRGGNYGYTF	TGTGCCAGCAGCTCGAACCCGGACAGGGGGGGTAACTATGGCTACACCTTC
TRBJ2-1	TRBD2	TRBV4-1	-	CASSQVSGRARAYNEQFF	TGCGCCAGCAGCCAAGTAAGCGGGAGGGCCAGGGCCTACAATGAGCAGTTCTTC
TRBJ2-2	-	TRBV29-1	-	CSVDGWITGELFF	TGCAGCGTTGACGGGTGGATCACCGGGGAGCTGTTTTTT
TRBJ1-2	-	TRBV14	-	CASSQVYSPYGYTF	TGTGCCAGCAGCCAAGTATACAGTCCTTATGGCTACACCTTC
TRBJ2-1	TRBD2	TRBV7-3	few	CASSYGLAVANEQFF	TGTGCCAGCAGCTACGGACTAGCGGTAGCTAATGAGCAGTTCTTC
TRBJ1-2	-	TRBV2	-	CASSESGPYGYTF	TGTGCCAGCAGTGAATCAGGTCCCTATGGCTACACCTTC
TRBJ2-7	TRBD1	TRBV18	-	CASSPPGQGASQYF	TGTGCCAGCTCACCACCGGGACAGGGGGCATCGCAGTACTTC
TRBJ2-1	TRBD2	TRBV5-4	-	CASSFGTSGNYEQFF	TGTGCCAGCAGCTTCGGGACTAGCGGGAACTATGAGCAGTTCTTC